These 25 T cell receptor beta chains share one sample of origin, sequenced in a study of a mutant IDH1 vaccine in newly diagnosed glioma. Antigens for these TCRs are unknown. This sample's time point: week 35, safety follow-up. All doses held 300 ug of mutant IDH1 20-mer peptide, with topical imiquimod. The assay was immunoSEQ multiplex PCR, and TCRdb's table has in-frame clones only and misses some. This sample yields around 70,000 clones, of which around 90% are seen a single time; more than 1.5% belongs to the top ten. The specimen was PBMCs, collected from a glioma patient whose treatment included an IDH1 peptide vaccine. The receptors originated from a man aged 30 to 39 with glioma.

The V gene is TRBV5-8, the J gene TRBJ1-5; TRBD1 is a possible D gene (6 bases). The CDR3 has 15 amino acids. Trimming cost V 4 bases and J 0 bases, with 11 bases left between them. CDR1 is SGHTS, CDR2 YDEGEE, per germline. The CDR3 region is CASSKQGYSNQPQHF. Here the CDR3 DNA reads TGTGCCAGCAGCAAGCAGGGGTATAGCAATCAGCCCCAGCATTTT.

With respect to this clone: Within the sample, other DNA sequences also encode this same CDR3. The chain joins TRBV5-4 to TRBJ2-5; D gene uncertain. The germline V gene encodes CDR1 SGHNT and CDR2 YYREEE (reference sequence). This CDR3 contains 11 residues. Deletions cut 1 base from V and 2 bases from J, with 0 bases between. CDR3 DNA sequence: TGTGCCAGCAGCTTGCAAGAGACCCAGTACTTC. Protein sequence: CASSLQETQYF.

The J gene is TRBJ2-7, the V gene TRBV28; 11 bases match TRBD1. Unmatched junction bases numbered 11, after V lost 5 bases and J lost 2 bases. The CDR3 contains 17 residues. Germline V gene data show CDR1 as MDHEN and CDR2 as SYDVKM. The CDR3: CASSLGTGGFRAYEQYF. In DNA, the CDR3 is TGTGCCAGCAGTCTCGGGACAGGGGGGTTTCGGGCCTACGAGCAGTACTTC.

The chain links TRBV4-1 to TRBJ2-2; D gene uncertain. V shed 6 bases and J shed 2 bases, with 10 bases lying between them. This CDR3 contains 14 residues. Germline lookup yields CDR1 MGHRA and CDR2 YSYEKL. CDR3 in amino acids: CASRVRLNTGELFF. In nucleotides, the CDR3 is TGCGCCAGCAGGGTTAGGCTAAACACCGGGGAGCTGTTTTTT.

This clone appeared a few times. This sequence joins TRBV16 and TRBJ1-1; tentatively, D is TRBD1 (5 bases). With 5 bases removed from V and 8 bases from J, the gap between germline ends came to 15 bases. Germline V gives CDR1 KGHSY, CDR2 FQNENV. CDR3 size: 13 residues. The CDR3 DNA reads as TGTGCCAGCAGCATCACGCTGGGGCACGAAGCTTTCTTT. Protein: CASSITLGHEAFF.

This chain links TRBV28 with TRBJ2-7; no clear D gene. Germline values: CDR1 MDHEN, CDR2 SYDVKM. The CDR3 has 14 residues. The V and J ends lost 5 bases and 3 bases respectively, with 14 bases between them. CDR3 nucleotides: TGTGCCAGCAGTCCGCGTGTGCGGATCTACGAGCAGTACTTC. Translated: CASSPRVRIYEQYF.

The chain employs TRBV2 and TRBJ2-5; the match to TRBD2 covers 8 bases. The CDR3 totals 14 residues. CDR1 and CDR2 (germline): SNHLY, FYNNEI. J was trimmed by 5 bases and V by 7 bases; bases with no gene match: 9. In DNA form, the CDR3 reads TGTGCCAGCAACCGAGCGGGAGTAGGCGAGACCCAGTACTTC. Translated: CASNRAGVGETQYF. The full variable domain, with the rest looked up from reference TRBV2 and TRBJ2-5, is EPEVTQTPSHQVTQMGQEVILRCVPISNHLYFYWYRQILGQKVEFLVSFYNNEISEKSEIFDDQFSVERPDGSNFTLKIRSTKLEDSAMYFCASNRAGVGETQYFGPGTRLLVL.

This clone was seen a handful of times. The gene calls are TRBV6-1 and TRBJ1-5; a possible D gene is TRBD1 (5 bases). Germline loops: CDR1 MNHNS, CDR2 SASEGT. This CDR3 is 14 amino acids long. The V end lost 6 bases, the J end lost 6 bases, and 15 bases lay between the germline ends. The CDR3 reads CASRAGTLGQPQHF. The DNA for the CDR3 is TGTGCCAGCAGGGCCGGGACTCTCGGTCAGCCCCAGCATTTT.

The genes are TRBV10-2 and TRBJ1-1, with D perhaps matching TRBD1 (6 bases). The V end was cut by 6 bases, the J end by 6 bases, with 14 bases between. CDR1 and CDR2 (germline): WSHSY, SAAADI. This CDR3 spans 13 amino acids. The CDR3 sequence is CASSPAQGPEAFF. In nucleotides, the CDR3 is TGCGCCAGCAGCCCGGCCCAGGGGCCTGAAGCTTTCTTT.

This CDR3 is CASSLRNRGNQPQHF. The CDR3 DNA reads as TGTGCCAGCAGTTTACGTAACAGGGGTAATCAGCCCCAGCATTTT. The V gene is TRBV28, the J gene TRBJ1-5; 7 nucleotides align to TRBD1. Germline CDR1 is MDHEN and CDR2 is SYDVKM. Losses at the gene ends were 2 bases for V and 4 bases for J; bases not matched to a gene: 5. The CDR3 has 15 amino acids.

CDR3 nucleotides: TGTGCCAGCAGCTTAAACGGCAAAGCCGGTGAGACCCAGTACTTC. Protein: CASSLNGKAGETQYF. The rearrangement uses TRBV7-3 and TRBJ2-5; D unclear. The V end was cut by 1 base, the J end by 5 bases, with 14 bases between. Germline V gives CDR1 SGHTA, CDR2 FQGTGA. There are 15 residues in the CDR3.

This rearrangement joins TRBV27 to TRBJ2-7, with 7 bases fitting TRBD1. Germline V gene data show CDR1 as MNHEY and CDR2 as SMNVEV (reference sequence). Germline trimming cut 5 bases from V and 6 bases from J; bases unmatched to any gene: 10. CDR3 length: 14 amino acids. The CDR3 DNA reads as TGTGCCAGCAGTCCCTCAGGGGGTCCCGGCGAGCAGTACTTC. Amino acid sequence: CASSPSGGPGEQYF.

Only one count was recorded for this clone. The rearrangement uses TRBV19 and TRBJ2-2; TRBD2 matches 8 bases. The ends lost 3 bases at V and 3 bases at J; junction bases unmatched: 9. CDR3 length equals 17 residues. Germline values: CDR1 LNHDA, CDR2 SQIVND (reference sequence). This chain's CDR3 is CASSIEAGETDTGELFF. The CDR3 coding sequence is TGTGCCAGTAGTATCGAAGCGGGAGAAACCGACACCGGGGAGCTGTTTTTT.

CDR3 amino acids: CAWSVLVAGELFF. The CDR3 DNA reads TGTGCCTGGAGTGTACTTGTAGCCGGGGAGCTGTTTTTT. The V call is TRBV30, the J call TRBJ2-2; D gene uncertain. The CDR3 consists of 13 residues. The germline V gene encodes CDR1 GTSNPN and CDR2 SVGIG (reference sequence). Trimming took off 0 bases at V and 6 bases at J, with 8 bases between the two ends. Variable domain in full (rest from reference TRBV30 and TRBJ2-2): SQTIHQWPATLVQPVGSPLSLECTVEGTSNPNLYWYRQAAGRGLQLLFYSVGIGQISSEVPQNLSASRPQDRQFILSSKKLLLSDSGFYLCAWSVLVAGELFFGEGSRLTVL.

The chain has TRBV9 and TRBJ2-7; D unresolved. Germline assignment: CDR1 SGDLS and CDR2 YYNGEE. V was pared by 3 bases and J by 3 bases, with 7 bases between. This CDR3 comprises 12 residues. The CDR3: CASSASGYEQYF. The CDR3 region has the DNA TGTGCCAGCAGCGCCTCAGGCTACGAGCAGTACTTC.

V gene TRBV27 combines with J gene TRBJ2-7; D call uncertain. The CDR3 consists of 11 residues. V shed 4 bases and J shed 0 bases, with 1 base lying between them. The germline CDR1 and CDR2 sequences are MNHEY and SMNVEV (reference sequence). CDR3 loop: CASSSSYEQYF. Here the CDR3 DNA reads TGTGCCAGCAGTTCCTCCTACGAGCAGTACTTC.

The J gene is TRBJ1-1, the V gene TRBV11-2; a possible D gene is TRBD1 (5 bases). This CDR3 has 14 amino acids. V lost 1 base, J lost 10 bases, and 16 bases lay in between. Per germline, CDR1 SGHAT and CDR2 FQNNGV. The CDR3 loop reads CASSLAPRVVGAFF. The CDR3 DNA sequence: TGTGCCAGCAGCTTAGCCCCCAGGGTGGTAGGAGCTTTCTTT.

The J gene is TRBJ1-1, the V gene TRBV28; the D gene is possibly TRBD1 (6 bases). CDR3 length: 13 amino acids. Trimming pared 9 bases from V and 3 bases from J, leaving 14 bases between. The germline V gene encodes CDR1 MDHEN and CDR2 SYDVKM. Here the CDR3 DNA reads TGTGCCAGTAACAGGGACACTTACACTGAAGCTTTCTTT. As protein: CASNRDTYTEAFF.

The chain is built from TRBV19 and TRBJ2-5, with TRBD1 identical over 7 bases. The assigned J gene may be wrong: the sequence end matches TRBJ2-7 better. The germline CDR1 and CDR2 sequences are LNHDA and SQIVND (reference sequence). The CDR3 contains 17 residues. Here the CDR3 reads CASSIEWETGRIYEQYF. Here the CDR3 DNA reads TGTGCCAGTAGTATAGAATGGGAGACAGGGAGAATCTACGAGCAGTACTTC.

The V gene is TRBV9, the J gene TRBJ2-5, with 15 bases lining up with TRBD2. Germline V gene lookup returns CDR1 SGDLS and CDR2 YYNGEE. V shed 0 bases and J 5 bases; nucleotides not matched to a gene: 5. The CDR3 has 17 amino acids. CDR3 region: CASSVGGLAGGRETQYF. In DNA, the CDR3 is TGTGCCAGCAGCGTAGGGGGACTAGCGGGAGGAAGGGAGACCCAGTACTTC.

For this clone: This same CDR3 is encoded by further DNA sequences in the sample. The V call is TRBV27, the J call TRBJ2-1; TRBD2 agrees at 12 bases. Germline CDR1 and CDR2: MNHEY and SMNVEV (reference sequence). The CDR3 has 13 amino acids. J gave up 10 bases and V 3 bases, and 1 base lay outside the gene matches. Written as DNA, the CDR3 is TGTGCCAGCAGTTTCGGACTAGCGGGAGAGCAGTTCTTC. It translates to CASSFGLAGEQFF.

With respect to this clone: Additional DNA sequences in this sample encode the identical CDR3. This chain links TRBV27 with TRBJ1-1; TRBD1 might be the D (5 bases). The germline V gene has CDR1 MNHEY and CDR2 SMNVEV (reference sequence). Trimming removed 3 bases at V and 5 bases at J, with 10 bases between. This CDR3 is built from 13 residues. CDR3 loop: CASSLGGETEAFF. The CDR3 region has the DNA TGTGCCAGCAGTTTGGGAGGGGAAACTGAAGCTTTCTTT.

The CDR3 sequence: CASSFRTDTQYF. CDR3 DNA: TGTGCCAGCAGCTTTAGGACAGATACGCAGTATTTT. The chain recombines TRBV7-9 with TRBJ2-3; D remains ambiguous. Germline V gene lookup returns CDR1 SEHNR and CDR2 FQNEAQ (reference sequence). V shed 3 bases and J shed 3 bases, with 4 bases lying between them. CDR3 length: 12 residues.

This clone appeared once. The chain carries TRBV28 and TRBJ2-3; 9 bases are shared with TRBD1. The CDR3 is 15 amino acids. Trimming took 5 bases from V and 2 from J; bases not matched to a gene: 5. Germline CDR1 and CDR2: MDHEN and SYDVKM. Written as DNA, the CDR3 is TGTGCCAGCAGTAACAGGGGGCTACCCACAGATACGCAGTATTTT. It specifies CASSNRGLPTDTQYF.

The chain has TRBV13 and TRBJ1-1, with 12 bases fitting TRBD1. The CDR3 is 18 residues long. V was pared by 1 base and J by 5 bases, with 11 bases of the junction left unmatched. Germline values: CDR1 PRHDT, CDR2 FYEKMQ (reference sequence). Here the CDR3 DNA reads TGTGCCAGCAGCTTAGCGTTTAATGGGGGACAGGGGGCGACTGAAGCTTTCTTT. Translating gives CASSLAFNGGQGATEAFF.